The clone carrying this T cell receptor (beta chain) came up many times. Its antigen is currently unknown. Via MiXCR, TCRdb re-called the 5' RACE reads, giving one row per CDR3 protein. The sample records around 150,000 distinct CDR3 sequences, about 7% being singletons. The CDR3 loop spans 18 amino acids. Losses at the gene ends were 5 bases for V and 3 bases for J; bases not matched to a gene: 14. This sample is part of a study of CD8 T cells in ankylosing spondylitis. Findings and limits, study-wide: According to the report, clones linked to the disease were significantly enriched in matched synovial fluid samples taken from ankylosing spondylitis patients. In ankylosing spondylitis blood, a motif of about 8 highly homologous TCR beta variants appeared characteristic.

The genes are TRBV12-3 or TRBV12-4 and TRBJ2-1, with TRBD2 identical over 9 bases. This receptor was taken from a female donor with ankylosing spondylitis or in good health (not recorded which). The sample consisted of blood, either unsorted or a sorted T cell fraction (not recorded which). The CDR3 nucleotides are TGTGCCAGCAGTGTTAGCGGGGGACCGGCATTAGGCTACAATGAGCAGTTCTTC. As protein: CASSVSGGPALGYNEQFF.